These 3 T cell receptor beta chains were sequenced from one sample in a study of blood T cell repertoires in COVID-19 (dated by TCRdb to about 2020). Libraries were constructed by the immunoSEQ multiplex PCR assay. Entries here come from immuneACCESS through TCRdb and include only in-frame sequences with V and J called. Some clones fail to appear in such tables; in the studies checked, an unresolved V gene covers under half of the shortfall, and the cause of the remainder is unknown. The table for this sample lists more than 200,000 clones; 70% to 90% of them were counted only once. The ten largest clones add up to approximately 2.1% of the sample. Sequencing used peripheral blood. These receptor sequences come from a woman aged 40 to 50 who had recovered from COVID-19.

The chain couples TRBV28 to TRBJ1-4, with 9 bases aligning to TRBD1. V was pared by 4 bases and J by 7 bases, with 13 bases of the junction left unmatched. Germline V gives CDR1 MDHEN, CDR2 SYDVKM. The CDR3 runs 17 residues. In DNA form, the CDR3 reads TGTGCCAGCAGTTCTCCGGGACAGGGATTAGTTGGTGAAAAACTGTTTTTT. This encodes CASSSPGQGLVGEKLFF. The complete variable domain, with remaining parts taken from reference TRBV28 and TRBJ1-4, reads DVKVTQSSRYLVKRTGEKVFLECVQDMDHENMFWYRQDPGLGLRLIYFSYDVKMKEKGDIPEGYSVSREKKERFSLILESASTNQTSMYLCASSSPGQGLVGEKLFFGSGTQLSVL.

The J gene is TRBJ1-1, the V gene TRBV29-1, with 7 bases matching TRBD1. Germline trimming cut 8 bases from V and 1 base from J; bases unmatched to any gene: 7. Germline CDR1 reads SQVTM; CDR2 reads ANQGSEA. This CDR3 spans 13 amino acids. The CDR3 coding sequence is TGCAGCCTTCGGGACAGCTCGAACACTGAAGCTTTCTTT. The encoded protein is CSLRDSSNTEAFF.

The V call is TRBV4-3, the J call TRBJ2-1, with 7 bases matching TRBD2. The CDR3 is 16 amino acids. Germline loops: CDR1 LGHNA, CDR2 YSLEER. V lost 4 bases, J lost 4 bases, and 10 bases stayed unmatched. CDR3 loop: CASSPSARESYNEQFF. CDR3 coding DNA: TGCGCCAGCAGCCCTAGCGCGCGGGAGAGTTACAATGAGCAGTTCTTC.